Each of the 32 T cell receptor beta chains below was sequenced from the same sample in a study of blood T cells in healthy people across ages. Alongside a J-beta primer mix, a sample-barcoded 5' primer served in a second PCR lasting about 7 to 11 cycles. TCRdb recomputed calls from the 5' RACE reads with MiXCR, one row per CDR3 protein. Altogether about 290,000 distinct CDR3 sequences are present, 25% to 30% being singletons, with the ten largest covering approximately 28%. The sample was blood. All receptors come from a woman aged 70-85 years in good health.

The sample holds a few counts of this clonotype. The chain couples TRBV20-1 to TRBJ2-1, with D tentatively TRBD2 (5 bases). Trimming pared 6 bases from V and 0 bases from J, leaving 15 bases between. The CDR3 spans 15 residues. Germline V gene lookup returns CDR1 DFQATT and CDR2 SNEGSKA (reference sequence). Here the CDR3 DNA reads TGCAGTGCGAGGAGGCCTTCGGGCTCCTACAATGAGCAGTTCTTC. Its protein product is CSARRPSGSYNEQFF.

The sample holds a few counts of this clonotype. V usage is TRBV3-1 and J usage is TRBJ2-4; D is perhaps TRBD1 or TRBD2 (6 bases each). V was trimmed by 4 bases and J by 4 bases, leaving 14 bases between them. Germline lookup yields CDR1 LGHDT and CDR2 YNNKEL (reference sequence). The CDR3 totals 15 residues. The CDR3 spells CASSRGTPSKNIQYF. The CDR3 DNA follows: TGTGCCAGCAGCCGCGGGACACCGAGTAAAAACATTCAGTACTTC.

This clonotype was observed many times. The chain carries TRBV7-9 and TRBJ2-1, with 7 bases identical to TRBD1. The CDR3 is made up of 15 amino acids. CDR1 is SEHNR and CDR2 is FQNEAQ in the germline V gene (reference sequence). The J segment lost 5 bases and the V segment lost 6 bases, leaving 10 bases of the junction unmatched. This CDR3 is CASSPRGQRNNEQFF. In DNA form, the CDR3 reads TGTGCCAGCAGTCCCCGGGGACAGCGAAACAATGAGCAGTTCTTC.

The chain links TRBV28 to TRBJ2-3, with D uncertain. The CDR3 covers 12 residues. V dropped 5 bases and J dropped 10 bases, with 13 bases sitting between them. The germline CDR1 and CDR2 sequences are MDHEN and SYDVKM. CDR3 nucleotide sequence: TGTGCCAGCAGTGGAGTGAGAGGAGCGCAGTATTTT. Translation gives CASSGVRGAQYF.

There are many counts of this clonotype. V and J are TRBV9 and TRBJ1-5; D is perhaps TRBD1 (6 bases). There are 12 residues in the CDR3. Trimming stripped 7 bases from V and 3 bases from J, with 8 bases between. The germline V gene has CDR1 SGDLS and CDR2 YYNGEE. The CDR3 here is CASGGPNQPQHF. The CDR3 bases are TGTGCCAGCGGGGGGCCCAATCAGCCCCAGCATTTT. Full variable domain (missing parts from reference TRBV9 and TRBJ1-5): DSGVTQTPKHLITATGQRVTLRCSPRSGDLSVYWYQQSLDQGLQFLIQYYNGEERAKGNILERFSAQQFPDLHSELNLSSLELGDSALYFCASGGPNQPQHFGDGTRLSIL.

This clonotype was observed a handful of times. The chain combines TRBV18 with TRBJ2-5; D might be TRBD1 (6 bases). Trimming removed 4 bases from V and 4 bases from J, with 16 bases in between. The CDR3 is 15 amino acids. Germline V gene data show CDR1 as KGHSH and CDR2 as LQKENI. CDR3 sequence (DNA): TGTGCCAGCTCACTTAACTCAGGGGCGCGAGAGACCCAGTACTTC. Its protein is CASSLNSGARETQYF.

This clonotype was counted a few times. The rearrangement links TRBV7-6 to TRBJ1-3; 9 bases are shared with TRBD1. This CDR3 region has 15 residues. Germline V gene data show CDR1 as SGHVS and CDR2 as FNYEAQ. V lost 4 bases to trimming and J lost 0 bases; unmatched junction nucleotides: 1. CDR3 sequence: CASSWTGDSGNTIYF. In DNA form, the CDR3 reads TGTGCCAGCAGCTGGACAGGGGACTCTGGAAACACCATATATTTT.

This clonotype turned up a few times. The V call is TRBV7-2, the J call TRBJ1-2; unclear D gene. The CDR3 covers 14 residues. The germline V gene has CDR1 SGHTA and CDR2 FQGNSA. V gave up 3 bases and J gave up 8 bases, with 16 bases separating them. This CDR3 is CASSFLDSVDGYTF. CDR3 DNA sequence: TGTGCCAGCAGCTTTTTGGATAGCGTGGACGGCTACACCTTC.

This clonotype was picked up a small number of times. The chain couples TRBV20-1 to TRBJ1-4; D perhaps matches TRBD1 (5 bases). The CDR3 is made up of 13 amino acids. CDR1 DFQATT and CDR2 SNEGSKA come from the germline V gene (reference sequence). Trimming took 6 bases from V and 7 from J, leaving 15 bases between them. The CDR3 loop is CSALRGGSEKLFF. CDR3 DNA: TGCAGTGCGTTGAGGGGTGGGAGTGAAAAACTGTTTTTT.

This clonotype turned up a few times. This sequence joins TRBV7-9 and TRBJ1-5; possible D gene TRBD1, 5 bases. Per germline, CDR1 SEHNR and CDR2 FQNEAQ (reference sequence). V dropped 1 base and J dropped 5 bases, with 9 bases sitting between them. This CDR3 region has 14 residues. The CDR3, as DNA: TGTGCCAGCAGCTTAGGAGGGGATGATCAGCCCCAGCATTTT. This sequence encodes CASSLGGDDQPQHF. Filled out from reference TRBV7-9 and TRBJ1-5, the complete variable domain reads DTGVSQNPRHKITKRGQNVTFRCDPISEHNRLYWYRQTLGQGPEFLTYFQNEAQLEKSRLLSDRFSAERPKGSFSTLEIQRTEQGDSAMYLCASSLGGDDQPQHFGDGTRLSIL.

This chain connects TRBV28 to TRBJ1-1; no clear D. V gave up 2 bases and J gave up 5 bases, with 6 bases separating them. The germline V gene has CDR1 MDHEN and CDR2 SYDVKM. This CDR3 comprises 12 residues. CDR3: CASSLAVTEAFF. CDR3 coding DNA: TGTGCCAGCAGTTTAGCCGTTACTGAAGCTTTCTTT.

The rearrangement links TRBV9 to TRBJ2-1; D perhaps matches TRBD2 (6 bases). The CDR3 is 15 amino acids. Per the germline V gene, CDR1 is SGDLS and CDR2 is YYNGEE. The V gene lost 0 bases and the J gene lost 4 bases, with 11 bases spanning the gap. CDR3 DNA sequence: TGTGCCAGCAGCGTAGTGGGTAGCGGATACAATGAGCAGTTCTTC. It translates to CASSVVGSGYNEQFF.

The DNA of the CDR3 is TGTGCCAGCAGTTTACAGAAAAAAACTGGGGCCAACGTCCTGACTTTC. This gives the protein CASSLQKKTGANVLTF. The chain uses TRBV27 and TRBJ2-6; D unclear. V lost 2 bases, J lost 2 bases, and 10 bases lay in between. CDR1 is MNHEY and CDR2 is SMNVEV in the germline V gene (reference sequence). CDR3 length: 16 residues.

This clonotype appeared a single time. The CDR3 loop reads CASSFSDEAFF. The CDR3 DNA reads as TGTGCCAGCAGCTTTTCGGATGAAGCTTTCTTT. The rearrangement joins TRBV7-2 to TRBJ1-1, with D uncertain. The germline gives CDR1 SGHTA, CDR2 FQGNSA. The CDR3 totals 11 residues. V shed 3 bases and J shed 7 bases, with 6 bases lying between them.

This clonotype showed up just once. The chain employs TRBV7-9 and TRBJ1-2; D remains unclear. The CDR3 is 15 amino acids. Germline lookup yields CDR1 SEHNR and CDR2 FQNEAQ (reference sequence). The germline V and J ends were trimmed by 1 base and 1 base, with 10 bases remaining between them. The CDR3 protein is CASSLGLYRNYGYTF. Here the CDR3 DNA reads TGTGCCAGCAGCTTAGGCCTATACCGTAACTATGGCTACACCTTC.

The chain uses TRBV29-1 and TRBJ2-7; D remains unclear. V was shortened by 1 base and J by 0 bases, with 4 bases between the two germline ends. This CDR3 has 12 residues. The germline V gene has CDR1 SQVTM and CDR2 ANQGSEA. The CDR3 spells CSVEASSYEQYF. CDR3 in DNA: TGCAGCGTTGAAGCCAGCTCCTACGAGCAGTACTTC.

With regard to this clonotype: One junction end does not reproduce the germline sequence, and a read error may be involved. V usage is TRBV7-9 and J usage is TRBJ2-7; possible D gene TRBD1, 5 bases. CDR1 is SEHNR, CDR2 FQNEAQ, per germline (reference sequence). This CDR3 spans 14 amino acids. The CDR3 loop is CSSSSTTDSYEQYF. Written as DNA, the CDR3 is TGTTCCAGCAGCTCCACGACAGACTCCTACGAGCAGTACTTC.

J is TRBJ1-1 and V is TRBV9; 7 positions agree with TRBD1. The CDR3 covers 14 residues. Germline CDR1 SGDLS, CDR2 YYNGEE. The ends lost 4 bases at V and 5 bases at J; junction bases unmatched: 8. The CDR3 nucleotides are TGTGCCAGCAGCTCGAGACAGGGTAGGACTGAAGCTTTCTTT. This sequence encodes CASSSRQGRTEAFF.

This clonotype was picked up many times. The CDR3 bases are TGTGCCAGCAGCTTAAGCTCAGGGGCCACCTACAATGAGCAGTTCTTC. Amino acids: CASSLSSGATYNEQFF. The chain joins TRBV7-2 to TRBJ2-1; maybe TRBD1 (6 bases). V was cut by 2 bases and J by 2 bases, with 13 bases left in between. Germline CDR1 and CDR2: SGHTA and FQGNSA. This CDR3 spans 16 amino acids.

A word on this clonotype: The junction does not match germline at one end; this may be a read error. This chain connects TRBV10-3 to TRBJ2-4; D might be TRBD1 (5 bases). The CDR3 loop spans 16 amino acids. CDR1 is ENHRY, CDR2 SYGVKD, per germline. The CDR3 here is CATEVGRGTAKSIQYF. The CDR3, as DNA: TGTGCCACCGAAGTTGGTAGGGGAACAGCCAAAAGCATTCAGTACTTC.

This chain uses TRBV6-1 with TRBJ1-5, with D possibly being TRBD1 (5 bases). CDR3 length: 16 amino acids. V lost 1 base, J lost 2 bases, and 12 bases lay in between. CDR1 and CDR2 (germline): MNHNS, SASEGT. For the CDR3, the DNA is TGTGCCAGCAGTGAAGGGGGGAGTATGGGCAATCAGCCCCAGCATTTT. Translated, it gives CASSEGGSMGNQPQHF.

In this sample, this clonotype turned up a few times. The rearrangement links TRBV12-3 or TRBV12-4 to TRBJ1-1; D gene unclear. V gave up 6 bases and J gave up 10 bases, with 21 bases separating them. This CDR3 spans 14 amino acids. CDR3 residues: CASRPGSSLWGAFF. The CDR3 DNA reads TGTGCCAGCAGGCCCGGGAGTTCTTTGTGGGGAGCTTTCTTT.

In this sample, this clonotype turned up a few times. The chain carries TRBV20-1 and TRBJ2-5, with D possibly being TRBD1 or TRBD2 (5 bases each). There are 13 residues in the CDR3. Between the trimmed V and J ends, which lost 4 bases and 4 bases, there was a span of 13 bases. Germline CDR1 DFQATT, CDR2 SNEGSKA (reference sequence). CDR3 coding DNA: TGCAGTGCTAATAGGGAGCAGGGAGAGACCCAGTACTTC. Translation gives CSANREQGETQYF.

This clonotype has more than one count but fewer than ten. The chain combines TRBV6-2 or TRBV6-3 with TRBJ2-2, with 12 positions matching TRBD1. Germline V gives CDR1 MNHEY, CDR2 SVGEGT. There are 15 residues in the CDR3. J was trimmed by 4 bases and V by 4 bases; bases with no gene match: 1. The CDR3 nucleotides read TGTGCCAGCAGTTTGGGACAGGGGGCCACCGGGGAGCTGTTTTTT. It translates to CASSLGQGATGELFF.

A few counts support this clonotype. The chain recombines TRBV5-1 with TRBJ2-7; 13 bases match TRBD2. Losses at the gene ends were 3 bases for V and 8 bases for J; bases not matched to a gene: 5. CDR1 and CDR2 (germline): SGHRS, YFSETQ. This CDR3 has 14 amino acids. The CDR3 DNA reads TGCGCCAGCAGCTGGGGACTAGCGGGAACGAAGCAGTACTTC. Residues: CASSWGLAGTKQYF. Variable domain in full (rest from reference TRBV5-1 and TRBJ2-7): KAGVTQTPRYLIKTRGQQVTLSCSPISGHRSVSWYQQTPGQGLQFLFEYFSETQRNKGNFPGRFSGRQFSNSRSEMNVSTLELGDSALYLCASSWGLAGTKQYFGPGTRLTVT.

The rearrangement joins TRBV5-1 to TRBJ2-4; weak D call: TRBD2 (6 bases). Germline CDR1 and CDR2: SGHRS and YFSETQ. V was cut by 4 bases and J by 4 bases, with 18 bases left in between. This CDR3 region has 16 residues. CDR3: CASSQEGDAGKNIQYF. DNA of the CDR3: TGCGCCAGCAGCCAAGAGGGCGACGCGGGGAAAAACATTCAGTACTTC. The full variable domain, its missing parts supplied by reference TRBV5-1 and TRBJ2-4, is KAGVTQTPRYLIKTRGQQVTLSCSPISGHRSVSWYQQTPGQGLQFLFEYFSETQRNKGNFPGRFSGRQFSNSRSEMNVSTLELGDSALYLCASSQEGDAGKNIQYFGAGTRLSVL.

This clonotype turned up a few times. This rearrangement joins TRBV7-2 to TRBJ2-6; a possible D gene is TRBD2 (6 bases). The CDR3 loop spans 18 amino acids. Per the germline V gene, CDR1 is SGHTA and CDR2 is FQGNSA. V was cut by 5 bases and J by 0 bases, with 17 bases left in between. The chain's CDR3 is CASSPTAGSFSGANVLTF. In nucleotides, the CDR3 is TGTGCCAGCAGCCCTACAGCGGGCAGCTTCTCTGGGGCCAACGTCCTGACTTTC.

The chain recombines TRBV10-2 with TRBJ2-5, with 8 nucleotides matching TRBD2. CDR3 length equals 14 residues. Trimming removed 4 bases from V and 7 bases from J; junction bases left unmatched: 8. Germline CDR1 and CDR2: WSHSY and SAAADI. Here the CDR3 DNA reads TGCGCCAGCAGTGCCGGGACTAGTTCGACGACCCAGTACTTC. Encoded protein: CASSAGTSSTTQYF.

This clonotype turned up a few times. The chain combines TRBV29-1 with TRBJ2-5; the D is unclear. Trimming removed 7 bases from V and 3 bases from J, with 12 bases in between. The germline gives CDR1 SQVTM, CDR2 ANQGSEA. CDR3 size: 12 residues. The CDR3 protein is CSGQGLKETQYF. The DNA for the CDR3 is TGCAGCGGTCAAGGTCTGAAAGAGACCCAGTACTTC.

This clonotype was seen repeatedly, ten times or more. This chain links TRBV29-1 with TRBJ2-2; D is perhaps TRBD2 (5 bases). Germline V gene sequence: CDR1 SQVTM, CDR2 ANQGSEA. The length of the CDR3 is 11 residues. The V gene lost 6 bases and the J gene lost 6 bases, with 8 bases spanning the gap. CDR3 loop: CSVAGAGELFF. The CDR3 DNA reads as TGCAGCGTGGCCGGGGCCGGGGAGCTGTTTTTT.

This clonotype was counted ten times or more. The genes are TRBV29-1 and TRBJ2-1; 9 bases fit TRBD2. CDR1 and CDR2 from the germline V gene are SQVTM and ANQGSEA. The CDR3 extends over 15 amino acids. V shed 8 bases and J 4 bases; nucleotides not matched to a gene: 12. The CDR3 DNA is TGCAGCATCGGACGAGCGGGAGGCATTTACAATGAGCAGTTCTTC. This codes for CSIGRAGGIYNEQFF.

This clonotype has more than one count but fewer than ten. The chain uses TRBV28 and TRBJ1-1; D remains ambiguous. The CDR3 loop spans 15 amino acids. Germline lookup yields CDR1 MDHEN and CDR2 SYDVKM. V dropped 5 bases and J dropped 1 base, with 14 bases sitting between them. Here the CDR3 reads CASSLIAYPNTEAFF. Here the CDR3 DNA reads TGTGCCAGCAGTCTAATAGCGTACCCGAACACTGAAGCTTTCTTT.